A selection of T cell receptor beta chains follows, all from one sample in a study of T cells in Graves' hyperthyroidism and ophthalmopathy. TCRdb re-called the multiplex PCR reads with MiXCR, one entry per CDR3 protein. The sample lists about 360,000 distinct CDR3 sequences, over 10% seen once, with 9% to 9.5% in the top ten. Material for sequencing was blood. The receptor source for this set is a woman between 18 and 30 years old with Graves' hyperthyroidism. CDR3s include the opening cysteine and the closing phenylalanine or tryptophan. The D gene is left open where the match is weak. Where a row states a size, it is once, few, many or the class of an expanded clone; other rows omit it.

clone size: many; D gene: .; V gene: TRBV20-1; J gene: TRBJ2-2; CDR3 length: 13; CDR3 DNA: TGCAGTGCTAATCAGGGGAGCACCGGGGAGCTGTTTTTT; CDR3 protein: CSANQGSTGELFF
clone size: few; D gene: TRBD1; V gene: TRBV6-1; J gene: TRBJ2-1; CDR3 length: 14; CDR3 DNA: TGTGCCAGCAGTGCCGATGGGGACAGGGGTAAGCAGTTCTTC; CDR3 protein: CASSADGDRGKQFF
clone size: .; D gene: .; V gene: TRBV6-1; J gene: TRBJ2-5; CDR3 length: 12; CDR3 DNA: TGTGCCAGCAGCCAAGGACAAGGAGGGAAGTACTTC; CDR3 protein: CASSQGQGGKYF
clone size: many; D gene: .; V gene: TRBV12-3/TRBV12-4; J gene: TRBJ1-5; CDR3 length: 13; CDR3 DNA: TGTGCCAGCAGTTTAAAGGTTGGACAGCCCCAGCATTTT; CDR3 protein: CASSLKVGQPQHF
clone size: .; D gene: TRBD2; V gene: TRBV11-2; J gene: TRBJ2-7; CDR3 length: 15; CDR3 DNA: TGTGCCAGCACCCAGCTTAGCGGGGTTTCATACGAGCAGTACTTC; CDR3 protein: CASTQLSGVSYEQYF
clone size: .; D gene: .; V gene: TRBV7-2; J gene: TRBJ1-5; CDR3 length: 17; CDR3 DNA: TGTGCCAGCAGCCCTGTCCGGGGGATCGGAGGCAATCAGCCCCAGCATTTT; CDR3 protein: CASSPVRGIGGNQPQHF
clone size: many; D gene: TRBD1; V gene: TRBV18; J gene: TRBJ2-1; CDR3 length: 19; CDR3 DNA: TGTGCCAGCTCATTGCCGGGACAGGGGGTAGGATCTACCTACAATGAGCAGTTCTTC; CDR3 protein: CASSLPGQGVGSTYNEQFF
clone size: few; D gene: TRBD2; V gene: TRBV4-1; J gene: TRBJ2-7; CDR3 length: 17; CDR3 DNA: TGCGCCAGCACCCAGGGAACCCTCGGGAGGGCCTCTTACGAGCAGTACTTC; CDR3 protein: CASTQGTLGRASYEQYF
clone size: .; D gene: TRBD1; V gene: TRBV2; J gene: TRBJ2-5; CDR3 length: 15; CDR3 DNA: TGTGCCAGCAGCCAGGACAGGGTGACCCCAGAGACCCAGTACTTC; CDR3 protein: CASSQDRVTPETQYF
clone size: .; D gene: .; V gene: TRBV6-1; J gene: TRBJ1-5; CDR3 length: 13; CDR3 DNA: TGTGCCAGCAGTGAAGGGGGGGATCAGCCCCAGCATTTT; CDR3 protein: CASSEGGDQPQHF
clone size: many; D gene: .; V gene: TRBV24-1; J gene: TRBJ1-1; CDR3 length: 13; CDR3 DNA: TGTGCCACCAGTGGGAGAAAGAACACTGAAGCTTTCTTT; CDR3 protein: CATSGRKNTEAFF
clone size: few; D gene: .; V gene: TRBV28; J gene: TRBJ1-3; CDR3 length: 14; CDR3 DNA: TGTGCCAGCAGTTTTCGGATCTCTGGAAACACCATATATTTT; CDR3 protein: CASSFRISGNTIYF
clone size: .; D gene: TRBD2; V gene: TRBV12-3/TRBV12-4; J gene: TRBJ2-1; CDR3 length: 17; CDR3 DNA: TGTGCCAGCAGTCCTACTAGCGGGGCTGTCTTCTCCTATGAGCAGTTCTTC; CDR3 protein: CASSPTSGAVFSYEQFF
clone size: many; D gene: TRBD1; V gene: TRBV27; J gene: TRBJ1-6; CDR3 length: 15; CDR3 DNA: TGTGCCAGCAGTTTGGACAGGGGAGGGAGTTCACCCCTCCACTTT; CDR3 protein: CASSLDRGGSSPLHF
clone size: .; D gene: .; V gene: TRBV9; J gene: TRBJ1-1; CDR3 length: 15; CDR3 DNA: TGTGCCAGCAGCGTAGCTACAGGGAAGAACACTGAAGCTTTCTTT; CDR3 protein: CASSVATGKNTEAFF
clone size: .; D gene: .; V gene: TRBV15; J gene: TRBJ1-5; CDR3 length: 15; CDR3 DNA: TGTGCCACCAGCAGGGACACCGGGACCCGACAGCCCCAGCATTTT; CDR3 protein: CATSRDTGTRQPQHF
clone size: many; D gene: TRBD2; V gene: TRBV2; J gene: TRBJ2-5; CDR3 length: 17; CDR3 DNA: TGTGCCAGCAGTGAAGCGTTACTAAGGACTAGTGGCGAGACCCAGTACTTC; CDR3 protein: CASSEALLRTSGETQYF
clone size: many; D gene: .; V gene: TRBV28; J gene: TRBJ2-6; CDR3 length: 15; CDR3 DNA: TGTGCCAGCAGTATCAAAGCTTCTGGGGCCAACGTCCTGACTTTC; CDR3 protein: CASSIKASGANVLTF
clone size: many; D gene: TRBD1; V gene: TRBV20-1; J gene: TRBJ1-1; CDR3 length: 14; CDR3 DNA: TGCAGTGCTAGGGCCCCGTGGGGACAGGAGGGTGCTTTCTTT; CDR3 protein: CSARAPWGQEGAFF
clone size: many; D gene: .; V gene: TRBV12-5; J gene: TRBJ2-1; CDR3 length: 12; CDR3 DNA: TGTGCTAGTGGTTTGGGCTACAATGAGCAGTTCTTC; CDR3 protein: CASGLGYNEQFF
clone size: .; D gene: TRBD1; V gene: TRBV12-3/TRBV12-4; J gene: TRBJ2-7; CDR3 length: 15; CDR3 DNA: TGTGCCAGCAGTTTAGGACAGGGGGCGGGCTACGAGCAGTACTTC; CDR3 protein: CASSLGQGAGYEQYF
clone size: many; D gene: .; V gene: TRBV3-1; J gene: TRBJ2-5; CDR3 length: 16; CDR3 DNA: TGTGCCAGCAGCCAAGTTGCGGGTGGAGGACAAGAGACCCAGTACTTC; CDR3 protein: CASSQVAGGGQETQYF
clone size: .; D gene: TRBD2; V gene: TRBV20-1; J gene: TRBJ2-7; CDR3 length: 14; CDR3 DNA: TGCAGTGCTACAGGACTAGCGGCAACCTACGAGCAGTACTTC; CDR3 protein: CSATGLAATYEQYF
clone size: many; D gene: TRBD1; V gene: TRBV2; J gene: TRBJ1-1; CDR3 length: 14; CDR3 DNA: TGTGCCAGCAGATTGGACAGGATGAACACTGAAGCTTTCTTT; CDR3 protein: CASRLDRMNTEAFF
clone size: many; D gene: .; V gene: TRBV12-3/TRBV12-4; J gene: TRBJ2-4; CDR3 length: 12; CDR3 DNA: TGTGCCAGCAGTTTAACCCTAAACATTCAGTACTTC; CDR3 protein: CASSLTLNIQYF
clone size: many; D gene: .; V gene: TRBV30; J gene: TRBJ1-2; CDR3 length: 17; CDR3 DNA: TGTGCCTGGAGTGTACTTCAGGAGAACATTCCCTCACGAGGCTACACCTTC; CDR3 protein: CAWSVLQENIPSRGYTF
clone size: many; D gene: .; V gene: TRBV29-1; J gene: TRBJ2-1; CDR3 length: 14; CDR3 DNA: TGCAGCGTCCGGGGGGCTGGGGCTTACAATGAGCAGTTCTTC; CDR3 protein: CSVRGAGAYNEQFF
clone size: many; D gene: .; V gene: TRBV11-2; J gene: TRBJ1-1; CDR3 length: 17; CDR3 DNA: TGTGCCAGCAGCTTATCTTCAGGGACCCTAATGAACACTGAAGCTTTCTTT; CDR3 protein: CASSLSSGTLMNTEAFF
clone size: many; D gene: TRBD2; V gene: TRBV11-2; J gene: TRBJ2-3; CDR3 length: 15; CDR3 DNA: TGTGCCAGCAGCCCGATAGCGGGGGCTGGAGATACGCAGTATTTT; CDR3 protein: CASSPIAGAGDTQYF
clone size: .; D gene: TRBD2; V gene: TRBV7-9; J gene: TRBJ2-5; CDR3 length: 12; CDR3 DNA: TGTGCCAGCAGCTTATTCGGGGGGTCTTGGGACTTC; CDR3 protein: CASSLFGGSWDF
clone size: .; D gene: .; V gene: TRBV2; J gene: TRBJ2-1; CDR3 length: 13; CDR3 DNA: TGTGCCAGCAGTGGGCTAGCTTGGAATGAGCAGTTCTTC; CDR3 protein: CASSGLAWNEQFF
clone size: many; D gene: .; V gene: TRBV6-1; J gene: TRBJ1-5; CDR3 length: 15; CDR3 DNA: TGTGCCAGCAGTGGTCTAGGGACGGTGCACCAGCCCCAGCATTTT; CDR3 protein: CASSGLGTVHQPQHF
clone size: many; D gene: TRBD2; V gene: TRBV7-2; J gene: TRBJ2-7; CDR3 length: 17; CDR3 DNA: TGTGCCAGCAGCTCCAGGGGTAGGAGACTAGCGGCCTACGAGCAGTACTTC; CDR3 protein: CASSSRGRRLAAYEQYF
clone size: once; D gene: .; V gene: TRBV5-1; J gene: TRBJ2-5; CDR3 length: 15; CDR3 DNA: TGCGCCAGCAGCTTGGCCGGACAGAACCAAGAGACCCAGTACTTC; CDR3 protein: CASSLAGQNQETQYF
clone size: many; D gene: TRBD2; V gene: TRBV7-3; J gene: TRBJ2-1; CDR3 length: 15; CDR3 DNA: TGTGCCAGCAGTCCCACTAGCGGGATCCGGAATGAGCAGTTCTTC; CDR3 protein: CASSPTSGIRNEQFF
clone size: .; D gene: .; V gene: TRBV28; J gene: TRBJ1-2; CDR3 length: 16; CDR3 DNA: TGTGCCAGCACCCCCCCCGGGGGATCCGCTAACTATGGCTACACCTTC; CDR3 protein: CASTPPGGSANYGYTF
clone size: many; D gene: .; V gene: TRBV28; J gene: TRBJ1-1; CDR3 length: 11; CDR3 DNA: TGTGCCAGCATCTGGGGTGGCGGAGCTTTCTTT; CDR3 protein: CASIWGGGAFF
clone size: many; D gene: .; V gene: TRBV5-6; J gene: TRBJ2-4; CDR3 length: 15; CDR3 DNA: TGTGCCAGCAGCCAAGGACAAGGGGGACGAAACATTCAGTACTTC; CDR3 protein: CASSQGQGGRNIQYF
clone size: many; D gene: .; V gene: TRBV6-1; J gene: TRBJ1-1; CDR3 length: 14; CDR3 DNA: TGTGCCAGCAGGGAGGGTGTAGGGAACACTGAAGCTTTCTTT; CDR3 protein: CASREGVGNTEAFF